The 32 T cell receptor beta chains below all came from one sample that was sequenced in a study of T cells in Graves' hyperthyroidism and ophthalmopathy. RNA transcripts yielded amplified TCR beta CDR3 regions. RT-PCR in the first round (using the HTBI primer set) targeted the TCR CDR3. TCRdb recomputed calls from the multiplex PCR reads with MiXCR, one row per CDR3 protein. The table shows some 350,000 distinct CDR3 sequences, with roughly 13% occurring only once. Sequences were obtained from blood. The receptors stem from a woman in her 40s with Graves' ophthalmopathy.

The chain combines TRBV14 with TRBJ2-7; weak D call: TRBD1 (6 bases). V lost 3 bases, J lost 6 bases, and 12 bases lay in between. Germline lookup yields CDR1 SGHDN and CDR2 FVKESK. The CDR3 contains 13 residues. CDR3 sequence reads: CASSQNRVSEQYF. CDR3 coding DNA: TGTGCCAGCAGCCAGAACAGGGTCAGCGAGCAGTACTTC.

This clonotype was recorded a few times. This chain links TRBV4-2 with TRBJ1-1; weak D call: TRBD1 (6 bases). Germline values: CDR1 LGHNA, CDR2 YNFKEQ. Trimming removed 1 base from V and 2 bases from J, with 14 bases in between. This CDR3 contains 16 residues. The CDR3 loop reads CASSQATLGANTEAFF. The CDR3 DNA is TGTGCCAGCAGCCAAGCAACTTTGGGGGCAAACACTGAAGCTTTCTTT.

The chain employs TRBV10-3 and TRBJ2-6, with D unclear. V gave up 5 bases and J gave up 2 bases, with 7 bases separating them. The CDR3 runs to 14 residues. Germline V gives CDR1 ENHRY, CDR2 SYGVKD. In nucleotides, the CDR3 is TGTGCCATCAGTAAGGGTGCTGGGGCCAACGTCCTGACTTTC. Its protein is CAISKGAGANVLTF.

The chain employs TRBV20-1 and TRBJ2-7, with TRBD2 matching 7 bases. Losses at the gene ends were 2 bases for V and 6 bases for J; bases not matched to a gene: 1. This CDR3 region has 11 residues. Germline lookup yields CDR1 DFQATT and CDR2 SNEGSKA (reference sequence). CDR3 sequence: CSARSGVEQYV. The CDR3 DNA follows: TGCAGTGCTAGAAGCGGGGTCGAGCAGTACGTC.

This clonotype was observed a handful of times. The V gene is TRBV18, the J gene TRBJ1-5, with a tentative D call TRBD1 (6 bases). Germline V gene data show CDR1 as KGHSH and CDR2 as LQKENI. Trimming shortened V by 3 bases and J by 3 bases, and 15 bases separated the two germline ends. This CDR3 contains 16 residues. As DNA, the CDR3 is TGTGCCAGCTCACCCACGGGGGGCGCAATCAATCAGCCCCAGCATTTT. Translating gives CASSPTGGAINQPQHF.

A remark on this clonotype: A single base separates this from a much larger clone, so it may be a read error. V gene TRBV5-8 combines with J gene TRBJ1-1; tentatively, D is TRBD1 (6 bases). The CDR3 contains 16 residues. V lost 7 bases to trimming and J lost 0 bases, with 19 bases between them. The germline gives CDR1 SGHTS, CDR2 YDEGEE. The chain's CDR3 is CASGTTGLWMNTEAFF. CDR3 nucleotides: TGTGCCAGCGGCACGACAGGCCTATGGATGAACACTGAAGCTTTCTTT.

At least ten counts were recorded for this clonotype. The chain employs TRBV28 and TRBJ1-6, with 9 bases fitting TRBD1. The CDR3 spans 17 residues. Germline V lookup: CDR1 MDHEN, CDR2 SYDVKM. The V gene end was trimmed by 1 base and the J gene end by 7 bases; junction bases not matched to a gene: 8. In DNA, the CDR3 is TGTGCCAGCAGTTTATATGGGACAGGGTACCCAAATTCACCCCTCCACTTT. Protein: CASSLYGTGYPNSPLHF.

This clonotype was observed many times. The chain combines TRBV14 with TRBJ2-5, with D perhaps given as TRBD1 or TRBD2 (5 bases each). Per germline, CDR1 SGHDN and CDR2 FVKESK. The CDR3 consists of 15 residues. The germline V and J ends were trimmed by 4 bases and 2 bases, with 14 bases remaining between them. The CDR3 nucleotides are TGTGCCAGCAGCCGATGGGAGAAGGGGCAAGAGACCCAGTACTTC. It specifies CASSRWEKGQETQYF.

The rearrangement links TRBV6-1 to TRBJ1-2; D not certain. Germline V gene sequence: CDR1 MNHNS, CDR2 SASEGT. This CDR3 has 11 amino acids. V lost 5 bases and J 7 bases, leaving 8 bases between the germline ends. CDR3 coding DNA: TGTGCCAGCAGTCGGGCGGGTGGCTACACCTTC. Its translation: CASSRAGGYTF.

The table lists this clonotype with many counts. The rearrangement uses TRBV6-1 and TRBJ2-1; 9 bases are a match to TRBD2. Germline V gene data show CDR1 as MNHNS and CDR2 as SASEGT. The CDR3 sequence is 15 residues long. Trimming removed 7 bases from V and 6 bases from J; junction bases left unmatched: 10. This CDR3 reads CASIPLAGGINEQFF. The CDR3 bases are TGTGCCAGCATCCCTCTGGCGGGGGGGATCAATGAGCAGTTCTTC.

This clonotype was observed a single time. The chain is built from TRBV7-9 and TRBJ2-7; no clear D. Trimming removed 3 bases from V and 4 bases from J, with 13 bases in between. The CDR3 length is 14 residues. Germline values: CDR1 SEHNR, CDR2 FQNEAQ (reference sequence). CDR3 sequence (DNA): TGTGCCAGCAGCTTTCTTGCAGAAAGTTACGAGCAGTACTTC. It is translated as CASSFLAESYEQYF.

This clonotype was observed at least ten times. The rearrangement uses TRBV12-3 or TRBV12-4 and TRBJ2-3, with D possibly being TRBD1 (6 bases). This CDR3 comprises 14 residues. Trimming took 5 bases from V and 3 from J, leaving 12 bases between them. The CDR3 nucleotides read TGTGCCAGCAGTACCACTAGGGGGACAGATACGCAGTATTTT. Protein product: CASSTTRGTDTQYF.

Worth noting for this clonotype: A single base separates this from a much larger clone, so it may be a read error. The chain employs TRBV28 and TRBJ1-3; a possible D gene is TRBD1 (5 bases). The CDR3 contains 15 residues. V lost 5 bases and J 0 bases, leaving 11 bases between the germline ends. Germline-derived CDR1 and CDR2 are MDHEN and SYDVKM. The CDR3 loop reads CASSLTASSGNTIYF. For the CDR3, the DNA is TGTGCCAGCAGTCTGACAGCAAGCTCTGGAAACACCATATATTTT.

This clonotype was detected only a few times. The chain links TRBV7-9 to TRBJ2-1, with 11 bases identical to TRBD2. The CDR3 consists of 15 residues. V lost 5 bases and J lost 5; bases outside the gene matches: 5. The germline V gene has CDR1 SEHNR and CDR2 FQNEAQ (reference sequence). In nucleotides, the CDR3 is TGTGCCAGCAGCCCTAGCGGGAGGAAAAACAATGAGCAGTTCTTC. Translating it yields CASSPSGRKNNEQFF. The complete variable domain, with remaining parts taken from reference TRBV7-9 and TRBJ2-1, reads DTGVSQNPRHKITKRGQNVTFRCDPISEHNRLYWYRQTLGQGPEFLTYFQNEAQLEKSRLLSDRFSAERPKGSFSTLEIQRTEQGDSAMYLCASSPSGRKNNEQFFGPGTRLTVL.

In this sample, this clonotype turned up many times. The chain employs TRBV15 and TRBJ2-7; D unclear. V lost 1 base and J 6 bases, leaving 16 bases between the germline ends. Germline loops: CDR1 LNHNV, CDR2 YYDKDF (reference sequence). This CDR3 has 15 amino acids. The DNA of the CDR3 is TGTGCCACCAGCAGAGCCTTAGGCGATGGCTCCGAGCAGTACTTC. Amino acid sequence: CATSRALGDGSEQYF.

This clonotype was recorded a few times. The V gene is TRBV12-3 or TRBV12-4, the J gene TRBJ2-1; D gene ambiguous. The germline V and J ends were trimmed by 4 bases and 0 bases, with 7 bases remaining between them. The CDR3 contains 14 residues. CDR3 sequence (DNA): TGTGCCAGCAGTTCCCCCCGCTCCTACAATGAGCAGTTCTTC. Amino acid sequence: CASSSPRSYNEQFF.

Comments on this clonotype: Possible read error: a much larger clone is one base away. The chain recombines TRBV6-5 with TRBJ1-2; D unclear. The CDR3 sequence is 12 residues long. The germline CDR1 and CDR2 sequences are MNHEY and SVGAGI. CDR3: CACSYSIEGYTF. In nucleotides, the CDR3 is TGTGCCTGCAGTTACTCGATAGAAGGCTACACCTTC.

The chain has TRBV14 and TRBJ2-7, with unresolved D. CDR1 and CDR2 from the germline V gene are SGHDN and FVKESK. V gave up 6 bases and J gave up 4 bases, with 16 bases separating them. CDR3 size: 14 residues. The CDR3 spells CASSRVGGSYEQYF. The CDR3 bases are TGTGCCAGCAGTCGCGTCGGTGGGTCTTACGAGCAGTACTTC.

The gene calls are TRBV19 and TRBJ1-1; D not certain. The CDR3 is 14 amino acids. Germline V lookup: CDR1 LNHDA, CDR2 SQIVND (reference sequence). V was pared by 7 bases and J by 5 bases, with 17 bases between. The CDR3 coding sequence is TGTGCCAGTACCCCGATGTTGGGAATTACTGAAGCTTTCTTT. Protein: CASTPMLGITEAFF.

The V call is TRBV5-4, the J call TRBJ2-1; the D gene is possibly TRBD2 (5 bases). The CDR3 has 17 residues. V gave up 0 bases and J gave up 0 bases, with 13 bases separating them. CDR1 is SGHNT and CDR2 is YYREEE in the germline V gene (reference sequence). The CDR3 coding sequence is TGTGCCAGCAGCTTGGTAGTAAGGGCGGGCTCCTACAATGAGCAGTTCTTC. As protein: CASSLVVRAGSYNEQFF.

This clonotype was observed once. The chain is built from TRBV25-1 and TRBJ2-5; 11 bases are shared with TRBD2. The CDR3 loop spans 17 amino acids. The junction had 14 bases not matched to a gene; V was cut back by 6 bases and J by 5 bases. Germline V lookup: CDR1 MGHDK, CDR2 SYGVNS. The CDR3 here is CASSLGVAGGPVETQYF. The CDR3 region has the DNA TGTGCCAGCAGCCTTGGGGTAGCGGGGGGGCCTGTTGAGACCCAGTACTTC.

The rearrangement uses TRBV12-3 or TRBV12-4 and TRBJ2-5, with D unresolved. Trimming left V 7 bases short and J 0 bases short, with 9 bases between. The CDR3 length is 13 residues. CDR3 loop: CASTTSYQETQYF. CDR3 nucleotides: TGTGCCAGCACCACCAGTTACCAAGAGACCCAGTACTTC.

This clonotype has at least ten counts. V is TRBV29-1 and J is TRBJ2-7, with D unclear. V was cut by 4 bases and J by 2 bases, with 12 bases left in between. There are 13 residues in the CDR3. Germline values: CDR1 SQVTM, CDR2 ANQGSEA. This CDR3 reads CSVVGGVTYEQYF. Here the CDR3 DNA reads TGCAGCGTTGTCGGCGGAGTCACCTACGAGCAGTACTTC.

The CDR3 DNA follows: TGTGCCAGCTCACCGGGGGCCGGAACCAATGAGCAGTTCTTC. Protein: CASSPGAGTNEQFF. The chain links TRBV18 to TRBJ2-1; a possible D gene is TRBD1 (6 bases). The V gene's germline CDR1 is KGHSH and CDR2 LQKENI. V gave up 3 bases and J gave up 6 bases, with 12 bases separating them. The CDR3 length is 14 residues.

This clonotype has more than one count but fewer than ten. This rearrangement joins TRBV19 to TRBJ2-2; D remains ambiguous. This CDR3 has 14 residues. Germline values: CDR1 LNHDA, CDR2 SQIVND (reference sequence). V was shortened by 5 bases and J by 4 bases, with 11 bases between the two germline ends. The CDR3 sequence is CASSLYVSTGELFF. The CDR3 DNA reads as TGTGCCAGTAGTCTATACGTAAGCACCGGGGAGCTGTTTTTT.

This clonotype appeared a few times. The rearrangement uses TRBV29-1 and TRBJ2-4; D is unresolved. Germline V gene lookup returns CDR1 SQVTM and CDR2 ANQGSEA. Between the trimmed V and J ends, which lost 3 bases and 3 bases, there was a span of 3 bases. This CDR3 spans 11 amino acids. CDR3 sequence: CSVEFKNIQYF. CDR3 in DNA: TGCAGCGTTGAGTTCAAAAACATTCAGTACTTC.

This clonotype was counted at least ten times. The gene calls are TRBV28 and TRBJ1-6; D is ambiguous. CDR3 length equals 12 residues. Germline V gene lookup returns CDR1 MDHEN and CDR2 SYDVKM. The V end lost 3 bases, the J end lost 9 bases, and 6 bases lay between the germline ends. The CDR3 region has the DNA TGTGCCAGCAGTTTGCGAGCTTCACCCCTCCACTTT. Its protein product is CASSLRASPLHF. Full variable domain (rest looked up from reference TRBV28 and TRBJ1-6): DVKVTQSSRYLVKRTGEKVFLECVQDMDHENMFWYRQDPGLGLRLIYFSYDVKMKEKGDIPEGYSVSREKKERFSLILESASTNQTSMYLCASSLRASPLHFGNGTRLTVT.

This clonotype has a count of ten or more. This chain joins TRBV10-3 and TRBJ2-2; possible D gene TRBD2, 6 bases. The CDR3 spans 16 residues. The V end lost 6 bases, the J end lost 3 bases, and 17 bases lay between the germline ends. From germline, CDR1 is ENHRY and CDR2 SYGVKD. The CDR3 here is CAISGVRRGDTGELFF. CDR3 nucleotide sequence: TGTGCCATCAGCGGGGTGCGGCGCGGGGACACCGGGGAGCTGTTTTTT.

In its sample, this clonotype was seen many times. J is TRBJ1-5 and V is TRBV4-2; D unclear. The V gene's germline CDR1 is LGHNA and CDR2 YNFKEQ. The V end was cut by 4 bases, the J end by 2 bases, with 9 bases between. The CDR3 is 14 amino acids. In DNA, the CDR3 is TGTGCCAGCAGCCCGCTAGACGGCAATCAGCCCCAGCATTTT. It specifies CASSPLDGNQPQHF.

This clonotype was detected ten times or more. The chain is built from TRBV20-1 and TRBJ2-1, with 10 bases identical to TRBD2. Germline CDR1 and CDR2: DFQATT and SNEGSKA (reference sequence). The CDR3 runs 14 residues. Germline trimming cut 6 bases from V and 3 bases from J; bases unmatched to any gene: 5. The CDR3 nucleotides are TGCAGTGCCTCCGGGACTAGCGTCTACAATGAGCAGTTCTTC. Translation: CSASGTSVYNEQFF.

This clonotype was detected ten times or more. The V and J genes are TRBV7-8 and TRBJ2-1, with D possibly being TRBD1 or TRBD2 (5 bases each). The germline V gene encodes CDR1 SGHVS and CDR2 FQNEAQ. There are 15 residues in the CDR3. Between the trimmed V and J ends, which lost 3 bases and 6 bases, there was a span of 15 bases. The CDR3 sequence: CASSLGVARGNEQFF. Written as DNA, the CDR3 is TGTGCCAGCAGCTTGGGGGTAGCGAGAGGCAATGAGCAGTTCTTC.

This clonotype was observed many times. This sequence joins TRBV10-3 and TRBJ1-6, with 12 bases lining up with TRBD1. Germline V gene sequence: CDR1 ENHRY, CDR2 SYGVKD. After removal of 6 bases from V and 10 bases from J, the junction contained 4 bases not matched to a gene. This CDR3 contains 14 residues. CDR3 loop: CAIRPGQGASPLHF. The CDR3 DNA reads as TGTGCCATCAGACCGGGACAGGGGGCATCACCCCTCCACTTT.